The 28 T cell receptor beta chains presented below share a single source sample, sequenced in a study of T cells in Graves' hyperthyroidism and ophthalmopathy. TCR beta CDR3 sequences were amplified from RNA transcripts. TCR CDR3 underwent first-round RT-PCR with the HTBI primer set. TCRdb passed the multiplex PCR reads through MiXCR, listing each CDR3 protein once. The profile shows fewer than 900,000 distinct CDR3 sequences, roughly a sixth of them singletons. The sample comprised blood. The receptor source for this set is a woman between 45 and 60 years old with Graves' hyperthyroidism that later progressed to Graves' ophthalmopathy.

In regard to this clonotype: One base away lies a much larger clone, so this may be a sequencing read error. The J gene is TRBJ2-1, the V gene TRBV3-1; D may correspond to TRBD1 or TRBD2 (5 bases each). CDR1 LGHDT and CDR2 YNNKEL come from the germline V gene (reference sequence). V was clipped by 5 bases and J by 3 bases, with 11 bases between them. The CDR3 is made up of 14 amino acids. The CDR3 sequence is CASSSGRNYNEQFF. The CDR3 DNA reads as TGTGCCAGCAGCTCGGGACGGAACTACAATGAGCAGTTCTTC.

This clonotype was observed a few times. The rearrangement links TRBV15 to TRBJ1-1; D is perhaps TRBD1 (5 bases). Germline lookup yields CDR1 LNHNV and CDR2 YYDKDF (reference sequence). The CDR3 totals 15 residues. The V and J ends lost 5 bases and 11 bases respectively, with 24 bases between them. The CDR3 DNA reads as TGTGCCACCAGCGCCCCCTCGACAACGTGGGGGATTGCTTTCTTT. It yields the protein CATSAPSTTWGIAFF.

This clonotype has at least ten counts. The chain is built from TRBV12-3 or TRBV12-4 and TRBJ2-3; D is ambiguous. The CDR3 contains 12 residues. V was shortened by 6 bases and J by 2 bases, with 6 bases between the two germline ends. CDR3 DNA sequence: TGTGCCAGCAGGCTAACCACAGATACGCAGTATTTT. Encoded protein: CASRLTTDTQYF.

There are many counts of this clonotype. The chain recombines TRBV11-2 with TRBJ2-4; D call uncertain. V lost 7 bases, J lost 0 bases, and 13 bases lay in between. The V gene's germline CDR1 is SGHAT and CDR2 FQNNGV. This CDR3 is 15 amino acids long. The CDR3 DNA reads TGTGCCAGCAACCCAGGTCCCTTAGCCAAAAACATTCAGTACTTC. This translates into CASNPGPLAKNIQYF.

This clonotype was detected only a few times. A read error may account for a junction end that differs from germline. In DNA, the CDR3 is TGTGCTAGCAGCTCGGGGCTCTCCACGAACACCGGGGAGCTGTTTTTT. Translated: CASSSGLSTNTGELFF. The chain recombines TRBV7-7 with TRBJ2-2; the D gene could be TRBD1 or TRBD2 (5 bases each). Per germline, CDR1 SSHAT and CDR2 FNYEAQ (reference sequence). There are 16 residues in the CDR3.

This clonotype has ten or more counts. The chain uses TRBV3-1 and TRBJ2-1, with 9 bases fitting TRBD2. V shed 0 bases and J 9 bases; nucleotides not matched to a gene: 9. CDR3 length: 16 amino acids. Per germline, CDR1 LGHDT and CDR2 YNNKEL (reference sequence). CDR3 in amino acids: CASSQEESSGGGEQFF. In nucleotides, the CDR3 is TGTGCCAGCAGCCAAGAGGAAAGTAGCGGGGGAGGTGAGCAGTTCTTC.

The chain uses TRBV14 and TRBJ2-4; no clear D. Deletions cut 3 bases from V and 3 bases from J, with 12 bases between. This CDR3 spans 15 amino acids. Germline V gene data show CDR1 as SGHDN and CDR2 as FVKESK. In DNA, the CDR3 is TGTGCCAGCAGCCACCCGTCGGGCGACAAAAACATTCAGTACTTC. It encodes CASSHPSGDKNIQYF.

The chain uses TRBV2 and TRBJ2-7, with D unresolved. The germline V and J ends were trimmed by 6 bases and 3 bases, with 9 bases remaining between them. The germline gives CDR1 SNHLY, CDR2 FYNNEI. CDR3 length: 12 amino acids. CDR3 in amino acids: CASRGIFYEQYF. CDR3 bases: TGTGCCAGCAGGGGTATTTTCTACGAGCAGTACTTC.

This clonotype was seen at least ten times. This rearrangement joins TRBV3-1 to TRBJ2-1, with a weak D call TRBD2 (6 bases). The length of the CDR3 is 15 residues. V was shortened by 0 bases and J by 10 bases, with 16 bases between the two germline ends. Per the germline V gene, CDR1 is LGHDT and CDR2 is YNNKEL (reference sequence). Here the CDR3 reads CASSQDPKGSGEQFF. The CDR3 nucleotides are TGTGCCAGCAGCCAAGACCCCAAAGGAAGCGGGGAGCAGTTCTTC.

In its sample, this clonotype was seen a few times. The J gene is TRBJ1-3, the V gene TRBV10-3, with TRBD1 matching 9 bases. This CDR3 contains 16 residues. The junction had 2 bases not matched to a gene; V was cut back by 2 bases and J by 0 bases. CDR1 and CDR2 (germline): ENHRY, SYGVKD. The CDR3, as DNA: TGTGCCATCAGTGAGCCGACAGGGGGCTCTGGAAACACCATATATTTT. This codes for CAISEPTGGSGNTIYF.

This clonotype was recorded at least ten times. The gene calls are TRBV27 and TRBJ2-1; D perhaps matches TRBD1 (5 bases). The V and J ends lost 5 bases and 7 bases respectively, with 9 bases between them. The germline V gene encodes CDR1 MNHEY and CDR2 SMNVEV (reference sequence). The CDR3 totals 12 residues. The CDR3 loop is CASSTRVNEQFF. DNA for the CDR3: TGTGCCAGCAGTACCAGGGTGAATGAGCAGTTCTTC.

The V and J genes are TRBV2 and TRBJ2-1; 10 nucleotides agree with TRBD2. This CDR3 comprises 15 residues. Germline V lookup: CDR1 SNHLY, CDR2 FYNNEI. With 5 bases clipped from V and 5 bases from J, the junction kept 6 bases outside the gene matches. Here the CDR3 reads CASSLKRGGDNEQFF. The CDR3 DNA reads TGTGCCAGCAGTCTCAAGCGGGGGGGTGACAATGAGCAGTTCTTC.

The rearrangement uses TRBV5-4 and TRBJ2-1; 8 positions agree with TRBD2. Trimming at V came to 2 bases and at J to 3 bases, leaving 10 bases not matched to a gene. The germline V gene encodes CDR1 SGHNT and CDR2 YYREEE (reference sequence). CDR3 length: 17 amino acids. For the CDR3, the DNA is TGTGCCAGCAGCTTCTTGTTTCCTAGCGGGTTCTACAATGAGCAGTTCTTC. Amino acid sequence: CASSFLFPSGFYNEQFF.

The rearrangement joins TRBV12-3 or TRBV12-4 to TRBJ1-2, with D possibly being TRBD1 (5 bases). V shed 1 base and J shed 7 bases, with 19 bases lying between them. This CDR3 is built from 16 residues. The CDR3 region is CASSLGRQGVSRGYTF. Here the CDR3 DNA reads TGTGCCAGCAGTTTAGGGCGTCAAGGGGTTTCTCGTGGCTACACCTTC.

The V gene is TRBV19, the J gene TRBJ2-7; D possibly corresponds to TRBD1 (5 bases). V was pared by 3 bases and J by 1 base, with 13 bases between. There are 15 residues in the CDR3. Germline CDR1 reads LNHDA; CDR2 reads SQIVND (reference sequence). The CDR3 sequence: CASSIGRAPSYEQYF. In DNA form, the CDR3 reads TGTGCCAGTAGTATCGGCAGGGCCCCGTCCTACGAGCAGTACTTC.

V and J are TRBV12-3 or TRBV12-4 and TRBJ2-1; possibly TRBD1 for D (6 bases). The V end lost 4 bases, the J end lost 8 bases, and 30 bases lay between the germline ends. The CDR3 totals 19 residues. The CDR3 DNA is TGTGCCAGCAGTTCTTCACCGTTTTTCGGCAGGGGATACGGTGATGAGCAGTTCTTC. Protein sequence: CASSSSPFFGRGYGDEQFF.

V is TRBV10-3 and J is TRBJ2-5, with 8 nucleotides matching TRBD2. With 3 bases clipped from V and 5 bases from J, the junction kept 5 bases outside the gene matches. The CDR3 loop spans 14 amino acids. The V gene's germline CDR1 is ENHRY and CDR2 SYGVKD. CDR3 region: CAISDERGPETQYF. The DNA of the CDR3 is TGTGCCATCAGTGACGAGCGGGGGCCGGAGACCCAGTACTTC.

The chain is built from TRBV5-1 and TRBJ2-7, with D unresolved. The germline CDR1 and CDR2 sequences are SGHRS and YFSETQ. The CDR3 spans 16 residues. Trimming removed 0 bases at V and 2 bases at J, with 15 bases between. The CDR3 sequence is CASSLGARTSTYEQYF. The DNA of the CDR3 is TGCGCCAGCAGCTTGGGAGCTAGGACGTCAACCTACGAGCAGTACTTC.

The chain links TRBV24-1 to TRBJ2-7; 7 positions agree with TRBD1. This CDR3 is built from 15 residues. The germline CDR1 and CDR2 sequences are KGHDR and SFDVKD. Losses at the gene ends were 3 bases for V and 5 bases for J; bases not matched to a gene: 9. The CDR3: CATSDPGGSWDEQYF. CDR3 bases: TGTGCCACCAGTGATCCAGGGGGTTCTTGGGACGAGCAGTACTTC.

The chain joins TRBV29-1 to TRBJ2-4; TRBD1 might be the D (6 bases). The ends were cut back, 6 bases at V and 3 bases at J, with 12 bases in the middle. CDR1 SQVTM and CDR2 ANQGSEA come from the germline V gene. The CDR3 is 13 residues long. CDR3 nucleotide sequence: TGCAGCGTAAGGGGGATTGGCAAAAACATTCAGTACTTC. Encoded protein: CSVRGIGKNIQYF.

Only a few counts were recorded for this clonotype. CDR3 amino acids: CASSLDRGGDTEAFF. The CDR3 DNA reads as TGTGCCAGCAGTTTGGACAGGGGGGGGGACACTGAAGCTTTCTTT. The chain has TRBV6-2 or TRBV6-3 and TRBJ1-1; 10 positions agree with TRBD1. Germline loops: CDR1 MNHEY, CDR2 SVGEGT. J lost 3 bases, V lost 4 bases, and 5 bases had no gene match. The CDR3 runs to 15 residues.

This chain uses TRBV20-1 with TRBJ1-5; D is unresolved. V lost 0 bases and J lost 6, with 12 bases in between. The germline CDR1 and CDR2 sequences are DFQATT and SNEGSKA (reference sequence). The CDR3 spans 14 residues. CDR3 coding DNA: TGCAGTGCTAGAGAGCCCTTGGGATCTCAGCCCCAGCATTTT. This sequence encodes CSAREPLGSQPQHF.

The CDR3 reads CASSMFNKNTEAFF. CDR3 sequence (DNA): TGTGCCAGTAGTATGTTCAACAAGAACACTGAAGCTTTCTTT. The J gene is TRBJ1-1, the V gene TRBV19; D is ambiguous. This CDR3 comprises 14 residues. Per germline, CDR1 LNHDA and CDR2 SQIVND (reference sequence). With 3 bases removed from V and 1 base from J, the gap between germline ends came to 9 bases.

This clonotype has just a few counts. The gene calls are TRBV24-1 and TRBJ2-1; D unclear. The CDR3 has 13 residues. V lost 2 bases and J lost 2, with 3 bases in between. Germline lookup yields CDR1 KGHDR and CDR2 SFDVKD. The CDR3 region is CATSDSAYNEQFF. In DNA form, the CDR3 reads TGTGCCACCAGTGATTCGGCCTACAATGAGCAGTTCTTC.

This clonotype was counted between two and nine times. The genes are TRBV7-8 and TRBJ1-5; no definite D call. The germline gives CDR1 SGHVS, CDR2 FQNEAQ. The CDR3 covers 13 residues. Trimming left V 6 bases short and J 9 bases short, with 15 bases between. DNA of the CDR3: TGTGCCAGCAGTTCGGCTAGTTCCCGGCCCCAGCATTTT. Its translation is CASSSASSRPQHF.

This chain joins TRBV7-8 and TRBJ2-2; D perhaps matches TRBD2 (6 bases). The CDR3 totals 17 residues. Germline V lookup: CDR1 SGHVS, CDR2 FQNEAQ. Deletions cut 4 bases from V and 6 bases from J, with 21 bases between. CDR3 amino acids: CASSSTKTLRGAGELFF. For the CDR3, the DNA is TGTGCCAGCAGCTCCACAAAGACGCTGCGGGGTGCCGGGGAGCTGTTTTTT.

Comment on this clonotype: A much larger clone differs by one base, so this may be a read error. The chain recombines TRBV4-2 with TRBJ1-1; D is unclear. Trimming removed 6 bases from V and 3 bases from J, with 8 bases in between. This CDR3 spans 12 amino acids. The germline gives CDR1 LGHNA, CDR2 YNFKEQ. In DNA form, the CDR3 reads TGTGCCAGCAGTGATCAGGACACTGAAGCTTTCTTT. The encoded protein is CASSDQDTEAFF.

This clonotype was found many times. The chain couples TRBV7-9 to TRBJ1-1; 8 bases are a match to TRBD1. There are 13 residues in the CDR3. Germline CDR1 and CDR2: SEHNR and FQNEAQ (reference sequence). V gave up 1 base and J gave up 7 bases; unmatched junction bases: 2. CDR3 residues: CASSLGDRSEAFF. The CDR3 nucleotides read TGTGCCAGCAGCTTAGGGGACAGGAGTGAAGCTTTCTTT.